Each of the 9 T cell receptor beta chains below was sequenced from the same sample in a study of CD4 T cells in relation to SARS-CoV-2 and coronaviruses. Assay used: immunoSEQ multiplex PCR; TCRdb lists only in-frame clones, some missing. The table shows approximately 41,000 clones, with 84% occurring only once. Their antigens remain unidentified. Specimen: naive CD4+ T cells from PBMCs, cultured in vitro. This sample's subset: naive CD4+ T cells isolated by negative enrichment. The receptor source for this set is an adult with COVID-19.

The chain employs TRBV27 and TRBJ2-6, with D tentatively TRBD1 (6 bases). The CDR3 spans 19 residues. The V end was cut by 2 bases, the J end by 0 bases, with 17 bases between. The germline CDR1 and CDR2 sequences are MNHEY and SMNVEV (reference sequence). In nucleotides, the CDR3 is TGTGCCAGCAGTTTACGCTACAGGGCATACTCCTCTGGGGCCAACGTCCTGACTTTC. Protein sequence: CASSLRYRAYSSGANVLTF.

The rearrangement uses TRBV4-1 and TRBJ2-3, with D perhaps assigned TRBD1 or TRBD2 (6 bases each). In germline, CDR1 is MGHRA, CDR2 YSYEKL. This CDR3 spans 16 amino acids. V lost 1 base and J 3 bases, leaving 14 bases between the germline ends. CDR3 sequence reads: CASSQGGAGRTDTQYF. CDR3 coding DNA: TGCGCCAGCAGCCAAGGGGGGGCAGGGAGGACAGATACGCAGTATTTT.

The chain links TRBV5-4 to TRBJ2-7; D is unresolved. V lost 4 bases to trimming and J lost 5 bases, with 13 bases between them. Germline CDR1 is SGHNT and CDR2 is YYREEE (reference sequence). This CDR3 is 13 amino acids long. CDR3 sequence: CASSRTGGNEQYF. CDR3 coding DNA: TGTGCCAGCAGCCGGACCGGTGGGAACGAGCAGTACTTC. Variable domain in full (rest from reference TRBV5-4 and TRBJ2-7): ETGVTQSPTHLIKTRGQQVTLRCSSQSGHNTVSWYQQALGQGPQFIFQYYREEENGRGNFPPRFSGLQFPNYSSELNVNALELDDSALYLCASSRTGGNEQYFGPGTRLTVT.

The chain couples TRBV7-9 to TRBJ1-1, with a weak D call TRBD1 (6 bases). Trimming pared 8 bases from V and 6 bases from J, leaving 16 bases between. CDR3 length equals 13 residues. The germline V gene encodes CDR1 SEHNR and CDR2 FQNEAQ (reference sequence). The CDR3 nucleotides are TGTGCCAGCGGGAGTGGGACATTATCTGAAGCTTTCTTT. Encoded protein: CASGSGTLSEAFF.

This sequence joins TRBV7-3 and TRBJ2-5; 9 bases are shared with TRBD1. Germline assignment: CDR1 SGHTA and CDR2 FQGTGA. V lost 5 bases to trimming and J lost 6 bases; unmatched junction nucleotides: 4. This CDR3 has 13 amino acids. The DNA of the CDR3 is TGTGCCAGCAGCCCTGGGACAGGGAAGACCCAGTACTTC. The encoded protein is CASSPGTGKTQYF.

J is TRBJ2-1 and V is TRBV29-1; 7 bases agree with TRBD2. This CDR3 contains 16 residues. Germline CDR1 reads SQVTM; CDR2 reads ANQGSEA. The J segment lost 0 bases and the V segment lost 4 bases, leaving 9 bases of the junction unmatched. The CDR3 region is CSVGASGPSSYNEQFF. The CDR3 DNA is TGCAGCGTTGGGGCTAGCGGTCCGAGCTCCTACAATGAGCAGTTCTTC.

V usage is TRBV28 and J usage is TRBJ2-2, with D possibly being TRBD2 (5 bases). V lost 6 bases and J 1 base, leaving 18 bases between the germline ends. Per the germline V gene, CDR1 is MDHEN and CDR2 is SYDVKM. CDR3 length equals 17 residues. CDR3 sequence (DNA): TGTGCCAGCAGCAACGGAGGCGCGGTCTTGAACACCGGGGAGCTGTTTTTT. Protein sequence: CASSNGGAVLNTGELFF.

J is TRBJ1-4 and V is TRBV29-1; TRBD1 is a possible D gene (5 bases). Trimming took off 7 bases at V and 8 bases at J, with 17 bases between the two ends. Germline CDR1 SQVTM, CDR2 ANQGSEA. The CDR3 covers 13 residues. The CDR3 region has the DNA TGCAGCGCTTACATACAGGTCCGGGAAAAACTGTTTTTT. Its protein product is CSAYIQVREKLFF.

This rearrangement joins TRBV29-1 to TRBJ2-3; the D is unclear. The V gene's germline CDR1 is SQVTM and CDR2 ANQGSEA. The V end was cut by 8 bases, the J end by 2 bases, with 5 bases between. The CDR3 totals 10 residues. Here the CDR3 DNA reads TGCAGCTCCTACACAGATACGCAGTATTTT. This encodes CSSYTDTQYF.